Listed here is a single TCR beta chain. This clone was seen a few times. Which antigen it targets is not known. Relative to the germline gene, one junction end is altered; a read error may explain this. These data belong to a study of beta chain features in type 1 diabetes (dated by TCRdb to between 2017 and 2018). With respect to the entire study: Patients and healthy donors did not differ in mean age, gender distribution, total cell number or subset yield. A total of just under 110,000,000 sorted cells were examined across all samples, and RNA yield correlated strongly with the number of cells per subset. The study compared the TCRB repertoires of sorted circulating CD4+ T cell subsets in recently diagnosed type 1 diabetes patients with those in matched healthy donors. Regulatory and stem cell-like memory subsets were isolated from only 8 patients and roughly eight healthy donors, whereas naive and central memory subsets came from all 30 or so donors.

Study-wide conclusions, independent of this receptor: Patients with type 1 diabetes made fewer insertions and deleted more nucleotides at VDJ recombination sites, implying thymic rearrangement abnormalities. Because the HLA sub-analyses included only small numbers of individuals, any influence of HLA type on TCRB rearrangement was left unresolved. The naive, central memory and regulatory TCRB repertoires appeared to resemble one another more closely among patients than among healthy donors. Because cDNA was sequenced instead of genomic DNA, activated cells with high expression could be over-represented, although the groups did not differ in activation or CD3 levels. Shorter templates might be favored by PCR, yet because patient and control samples were amplified and corrected together, any such skew would affect both groups equally. Type 1 diabetes patients showed a moderate but significant shortening of TCRB CDR3 length in all four CD4+ subsets.

Each donor gave one peripheral blood draw, averaging roughly 100 mL, which was collected into heparinised tubes. Using a panel that included CD45RO, CCR7, CD25, CD127, CD95 and CD27, naive, central memory, regulatory and stem cell-like memory CD4+ T cells were sorted on a BD FACSAria II. A purity above 95% was achieved for all sorted populations. PBMCs were isolated immediately by Lymphoprep density gradient centrifugation and stained directly without culture. To minimize batch effects, samples were stained and sorted in pairs, one healthy donor with one patient per experiment. The entire amount of isolated RNA was reverse transcribed using the High Capacity cDNA Reverse Transcription Kit, so the sequenced TCRB transcripts were expressed ones. Deep immunoSEQ sequencing was applied to naive, central memory and regulatory T cell samples, giving an average of roughly 3.5 million total reads per sample. After sorted cells were lysed in RLT buffer, RNA was extracted with DNase-treated RNeasy Micro or Mini kits, with the choice depending on cell number. Each cell subset was processed separately to prevent cross-contamination, with patient and healthy donor samples processed together. The immunoSEQ multiplex PCR was used to amplify TCRB sequences from cDNA, generating 87-bp fragments that spanned the CDR3 region. The amplicons were sequenced using the Illumina HiSeq platform. The authors processed their data as follows. Synthetic template baselines were used to correct PCR bias computationally, reads within Hamming distance 2 were collapsed together, and singletons that could not be merged were discarded. Reads were aligned against IMGT so that V, D and J genes, CDR3 length and insertions or deletions at six rearrangement sites could be assigned. Within each subset, clonotype counts were normalized to the number of sorted cells before true diversity and Gini coefficients were calculated with the tcR R package. Repertoire sharing was quantified using the overlap coefficient calculated on TCRB nucleotide sequences. Out-of-frame TCRB sequences from naive cells were analyzed as a proxy for the pre-selection repertoire. This immuneACCESS table, as held by TCRdb, lists in-frame sequences with V and J called but not all clones. Of the missing ones, under half trace to an unresolved V gene in checked studies; the others have no known cause. That table furnishes V, J and clone size, whereas the DNA furnished D and trimming. The sample table contains 500,000 to 650,000 clones; only one count was recorded for 9.5% to 15% of them. The ten largest clones represent around 0.12% of the sample.

From cysteine to phenylalanine, the CDR3 is 11 amino acids long. Solely the CDR3 DNA is kept, with 33 bases framed from the first base. The germline V gene provides CDR1 SQVTM and CDR2 ANQGSEA. The specimen was naive CD4+ T cells from blood. The sample's cell subset or site label, in plain terms: true naive CD4+ T cells. This chain joins TRBV29-1 to TRBJ1-2, with 8 bases in between that match TRBD1. The sequence was obtained from a man aged 25 to 45 with type 1 diabetes. The CDR3 in this case is CSGGQEWDVSF. The nucleotides read TGCAGCGGGGGACAGGAGTGGGATGTAAGCTTC.